These 20 T cell receptor beta chains originate from one sample sequenced in a study of blood T cell repertoires in COVID-19 (dated by TCRdb to between 2020 and 2021). To prepare the library, the immunoSEQ multiplex PCR assay was applied. TCRdb took over this immuneACCESS table, retaining in-frame rearrangements with V and J assigned. Such tables are incomplete; in checked studies, under half of the missing clones stem from an unresolved V gene, and the remainder is unexplained. This sample comprises 90,000 to 120,000 clones, 65% to 80% of them detected only once. The ten largest clones take up over 4% of the sample. The sample was peripheral blood. The receptors stem from a man in his sixties or seventies with acute or convalescent COVID-19.

The chain joins TRBV3-1 (or the pseudogene TRBV3-2) to TRBJ1-2; no reliable D call. CDR3 length equals 15 residues. The germline V and J ends were trimmed by 4 bases and 0 bases, with 12 bases remaining between them. The germline V gene has CDR1 LGHDT and CDR2 YNNKEL (reference sequence). The CDR3 bases are TGTGCCAGCAGCCCCAGGTGGCTTACTAACTATGGCTACACCTTC. Its translation: CASSPRWLTNYGYTF.

J is TRBJ1-5 and V is TRBV27, with 7 positions matching TRBD1. The length of the CDR3 is 14 residues. CDR1 MNHEY and CDR2 SMNVEV come from the germline V gene (reference sequence). Trimming removed 6 bases from V and 4 bases from J; junction bases left unmatched: 6. As DNA, the CDR3 is TGTGCCAGCAGCCTCTGGACAGGAAATCAGCCCCAGCATTTT. Translating it yields CASSLWTGNQPQHF.

The chain carries TRBV7-8 and TRBJ2-2, with 9 nucleotides matching TRBD2. The length of the CDR3 is 15 residues. The ends lost 3 bases at V and 7 bases at J; junction bases unmatched: 6. Germline-derived CDR1 and CDR2 are SGHVS and FQNEAQ. CDR3 nucleotides: TGTGCCAGCAGCTTGGGACTAGCCGGGGGCGGGGAGCTGTTTTTT. Its protein is CASSLGLAGGGELFF.

CDR3 sequence reads: CASSYSTRDPYGYTF. The CDR3 DNA reads as TGTGCCAGCAGTTACTCGACCCGGGATCCTTATGGCTACACCTTC. The chain combines TRBV6-5 with TRBJ1-2; D is undetermined. Germline CDR1 and CDR2: MNHEY and SVGAGI. Trimming left V 0 bases short and J 5 bases short, with 13 bases between. This CDR3 has 15 residues.

This chain uses TRBV5-8 with TRBJ1-4; 8 bases line up with TRBD1. The germline CDR1 and CDR2 sequences are SGHTS and YDEGEE. Germline trimming cut 1 base from V and 7 bases from J; bases unmatched to any gene: 3. This CDR3 has 14 residues. In DNA, the CDR3 is TGTGCCAGCAGCTTGTGGACAGGGAGTGAAAAACTGTTTTTT. Translation: CASSLWTGSEKLFF. Based on the CDR3 plus reference TRBV5-8 and TRBJ1-4, the full variable domain is EAGVTQSPTHLIKTRGQQATLRCSPISGHTSVYWYQQALGLGLQFLLWYDEGEERNRGNFPPRFSGRQFPNYSSELNVNALELEDSALYLCASSLWTGSEKLFFGSGTQLSVL.

The genes are TRBV29-1 and TRBJ2-3, with D tentatively TRBD1 (6 bases). The length of the CDR3 is 14 residues. V was pared by 3 bases and J by 4 bases, with 14 bases between. Germline V gene sequence: CDR1 SQVTM, CDR2 ANQGSEA. The chain's CDR3 is CSVEGRGAPDTQYF. CDR3 nucleotides: TGCAGCGTTGAGGGCAGGGGCGCACCAGATACGCAGTATTTT.

This clone turned up a few times. The chain is built from TRBV19 and TRBJ1-5; TRBD1 agrees at 10 bases. After removal of 2 bases from V and 5 bases from J, the junction contained 6 bases not matched to a gene. Germline CDR1 reads LNHDA; CDR2 reads SQIVND (reference sequence). The CDR3 totals 16 residues. Here the CDR3 DNA reads TGTGCCAGTAGTATATCGACAGGGGGCTTTTATCAGCCCCAGCATTTT. This sequence encodes CASSISTGGFYQPQHF.

This clone was observed a handful of times. The chain recombines TRBV7-2 with TRBJ1-2; 7 nucleotides line up with TRBD1. V lost 1 base, J lost 10 bases, and 6 bases stayed unmatched. The V gene's germline CDR1 is SGHTA and CDR2 FQGNSA. The CDR3 consists of 13 residues. Written as DNA, the CDR3 is TGTGCCAGCAGCTTAGAGTTGGGGACAGACTACACCTTC. Translated, it gives CASSLELGTDYTF.

This clone was found a few times. V and J are TRBV6-2 or TRBV6-3 and TRBJ2-5; a possible D gene is TRBD1 (5 bases). There are 15 residues in the CDR3. Germline V gives CDR1 MNHEY, CDR2 SVGEGT. The V and J ends lost 0 bases and 2 bases respectively, with 10 bases between them. CDR3 DNA sequence: TGTGCCAGCAGTTACTCGACAGCTAGGCAAGAGACCCAGTACTTC. Translation gives CASSYSTARQETQYF.

The chain employs TRBV11-2 and TRBJ1-2, with D possibly being TRBD1 (5 bases). Germline V lookup: CDR1 SGHAT, CDR2 FQNNGV. This CDR3 contains 15 residues. The V end was cut by 0 bases, the J end by 7 bases, with 15 bases between. The CDR3 protein is CASSLDAGQSGGYTF. Written as DNA, the CDR3 is TGTGCCAGCAGCTTAGACGCAGGGCAGTCAGGTGGCTACACCTTC.

This chain joins TRBV7-9 and TRBJ2-2; TRBD1 might be the D (6 bases). From germline, CDR1 is SEHNR and CDR2 FQNEAQ (reference sequence). The CDR3 extends over 15 amino acids. The V and J ends lost 5 bases and 2 bases respectively, with 12 bases between them. CDR3 in DNA: TGTGCCAGCAGCCCAGACAGGATCAACACCGGGGAGCTGTTTTTT. Protein product: CASSPDRINTGELFF.

This chain joins TRBV29-1 and TRBJ1-2; D is unresolved. The germline V gene encodes CDR1 SQVTM and CDR2 ANQGSEA. Trimming took 7 bases from V and 6 from J, leaving 15 bases between them. CDR3 size: 12 residues. This CDR3 reads CSGQSINHGYTF. The CDR3 bases are TGCAGCGGGCAGTCGATAAACCATGGCTACACCTTC.

The rearrangement joins TRBV5-4 to TRBJ1-2; 9 positions agree with TRBD1. The CDR3 loop spans 15 amino acids. The V gene's germline CDR1 is SGHNT and CDR2 YYREEE (reference sequence). With V trimmed by 0 bases and J by 7 bases, 7 bases remained unmatched. In nucleotides, the CDR3 is TGTGCCAGCAGCTTGGAGGGACAGGGAGGGGGTGGCTACACCTTC. Translation: CASSLEGQGGGGYTF.

The count of this clone is one. J is TRBJ2-3 and V is TRBV7-2; D gene unclear. CDR3 length equals 13 residues. V was shortened by 1 base and J by 9 bases, with 11 bases between the two germline ends. Germline CDR1 is SGHTA and CDR2 is FQGNSA. This chain's CDR3 is CASSLGATRTQYF. CDR3 DNA: TGTGCCAGCAGCTTAGGCGCGACACGGACGCAGTATTTT.

The rearrangement joins TRBV24-1 to TRBJ2-2; 8 positions match TRBD1. Germline values: CDR1 KGHDR, CDR2 SFDVKD. CDR3 length: 17 residues. Trimming cost V 3 bases and J 5 bases; bases outside gene matches: 10. The CDR3 here is CATSDRGAGGRTGELFF. The CDR3 bases are TGTGCCACCAGTGATCGAGGGGCAGGGGGCCGGACCGGGGAGCTGTTTTTT.

V is TRBV11-1 and J is TRBJ1-2; D is unresolved. Per germline, CDR1 SGHAT and CDR2 FQDESV (reference sequence). Deletions cut 5 bases from V and 4 bases from J, with 14 bases between. The CDR3 loop spans 14 amino acids. This CDR3 is CASSPRGGFYGYTF. CDR3 nucleotide sequence: TGTGCCAGCAGCCCCCGCGGAGGTTTCTATGGCTACACCTTC.

This rearrangement joins TRBV7-3 to TRBJ2-3, with TRBD2 matching 7 bases. The J segment lost 1 base and the V segment lost 6 bases, leaving 7 bases of the junction unmatched. This CDR3 contains 15 residues. Germline assignment: CDR1 SGHTA and CDR2 FQGTGA. CDR3 DNA: TGTGCCAGCAGACGGGGGGACGGCGGCACAGATACGCAGTATTTT. As protein: CASRRGDGGTDTQYF.

The chain couples TRBV21-1 to TRBJ2-5; TRBD1, as called in the table, went unchecked against the DNA. TRBV21-1 corresponds to a pseudogene. The CDR3 totals 16 residues. The CDR3, as DNA: TGTGCCAGCAGCCCCCGGACAGGGGGGACTCAAGAGACCCAGTACTTC. The encoded protein is CASSPRTGGTQETQYF.

V is TRBV18 and J is TRBJ2-1, with 10 nucleotides matching TRBD1. V was clipped by 6 bases and J by 4 bases; unmatched bases: 0. Germline V gives CDR1 KGHSH, CDR2 LQKENI. The CDR3 length is 13 residues. The CDR3 spells CASSGQGYNEQFF. The CDR3 DNA reads as TGTGCCAGCTCGGGACAGGGGTACAATGAGCAGTTCTTC.

This clone was observed a single time. V is TRBV9 and J is TRBJ2-1; D remains unclear. The CDR3 totals 12 residues. V was pared by 2 bases and J by 5 bases, with 5 bases between. Germline V CDR1 and CDR2: SGDLS, YYNGEE. The CDR3 is CASSVQDNEQFF. The CDR3 DNA follows: TGTGCCAGCAGCGTTCAGGACAATGAGCAGTTCTTC.